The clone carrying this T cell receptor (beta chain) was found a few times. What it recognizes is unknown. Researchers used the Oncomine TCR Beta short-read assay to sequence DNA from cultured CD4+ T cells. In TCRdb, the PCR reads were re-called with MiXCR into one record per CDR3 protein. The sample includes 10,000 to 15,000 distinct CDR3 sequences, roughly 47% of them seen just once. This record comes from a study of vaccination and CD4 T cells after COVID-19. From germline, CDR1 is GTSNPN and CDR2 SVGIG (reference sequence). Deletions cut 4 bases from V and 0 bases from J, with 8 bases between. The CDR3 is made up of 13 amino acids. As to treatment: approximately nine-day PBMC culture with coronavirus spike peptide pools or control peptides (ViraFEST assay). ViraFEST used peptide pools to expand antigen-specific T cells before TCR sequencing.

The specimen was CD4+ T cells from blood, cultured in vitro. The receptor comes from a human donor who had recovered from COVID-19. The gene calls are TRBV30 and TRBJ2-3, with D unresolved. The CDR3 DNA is TGTGCCTGGACAGGTTCTAGCACAGATACGCAGTATTTT. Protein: CAWTGSSTDTQYF.